These 9 T cell receptor beta chains came from one sample sequenced in a study of CD8+ T cells in alopecia areata (dated by TCRdb to 2017 to 2018). The library was prepared using the immunoSEQ multiplex PCR assay. RNA was extracted from all samples and reverse transcribed into cDNA as template for TCR sequencing. TCRdb re-hosts the immuneACCESS table, in-frame sequences only. Its copies lack some clones; in the studies checked, an unresolved V gene accounts for under half of them, and the cause for the rest is not known. Recorded for this sample are some 120,000 clones; roughly three fifths of them occurred a single time. The biggest ten clones account for less than 5.5% of the sample. Explained via the paper, the time point label denotes: baseline before oral tofacitinib. The starting material was CD4+ T cells sorted from blood, obtained at week 0. These receptors were obtained from a human donor with alopecia areata.

The CDR3 region is CSVELEINQPQHF. The CDR3 DNA reads TGCAGCGTGGAACTGGAAATTAATCAGCCCCAGCATTTT. The rearrangement uses TRBV29-1 and TRBJ1-5; D is unresolved. The CDR3 has 13 residues. Germline assignment: CDR1 SQVTM and CDR2 ANQGSEA. V lost 6 bases to trimming and J lost 4 bases, with 13 bases between them.

The chain combines TRBV10-3 with TRBJ2-1, with D tentatively TRBD1 or TRBD2 (5 bases each). The germline V gene encodes CDR1 ENHRY and CDR2 SYGVKD. CDR3 size: 14 residues. The V end lost 6 bases, the J end lost 8 bases, and 17 bases lay between the germline ends. CDR3 sequence (DNA): TGTGCCATCAGCGGGACCCCAGATGAGGATGAGCAGTTCTTC. Its translation is CAISGTPDEDEQFF.

This sequence joins TRBV5-6 and TRBJ2-6; possibly TRBD1 for D (6 bases). In germline, CDR1 is SGHDT, CDR2 YYEEEE. V lost 2 bases to trimming and J lost 0 bases, with 9 bases between them. The CDR3 runs to 16 residues. This CDR3 reads CASSFPGDSGANVLTF. CDR3 nucleotide sequence: TGTGCCAGCAGCTTCCCAGGGGACTCTGGGGCCAACGTCCTGACTTTC.

The chain joins TRBV30 to TRBJ2-3, with 9 nucleotides matching TRBD2. Germline trimming cut 0 bases from V and 3 bases from J; bases unmatched to any gene: 7. Per the germline V gene, CDR1 is GTSNPN and CDR2 is SVGIG (reference sequence). The length of the CDR3 is 16 residues. In DNA, the CDR3 is TGTGCCTGGAGTGTCCCCACTGCGGGAGGGACAGATACGCAGTATTTT. It encodes CAWSVPTAGGTDTQYF.

This clone was recorded a few times. This chain links TRBV13 with TRBJ1-1; D call uncertain. CDR1 is PRHDT, CDR2 FYEKMQ, per germline (reference sequence). This CDR3 has 11 amino acids. Trimming took off 5 bases at V and 0 bases at J, with 1 base between the two ends. CDR3 loop: CASSLNTEAFF. In DNA form, the CDR3 reads TGTGCCAGCAGCCTGAACACTGAAGCTTTCTTT.

This clone appeared a few times. The chain carries TRBV19 and TRBJ2-2; D not resolved. The germline gives CDR1 LNHDA, CDR2 SQIVND (reference sequence). The CDR3 loop spans 14 amino acids. The V and J ends lost 3 bases and 6 bases respectively, with 11 bases between them. The CDR3 sequence: CASSIGPEAGELFF. The CDR3 region has the DNA TGTGCCAGTAGTATCGGGCCCGAGGCCGGGGAGCTGTTTTTT. Full variable domain (rest looked up from reference TRBV19 and TRBJ2-2): DGGITQSPKYLFRKEGQNVTLSCEQNLNHDAMYWYRQDPGQGLRLIYYSQIVNDFQKGDIAEGYSVSREKKESFPLTVTSAQKNPTAFYLCASSIGPEAGELFFGEGSRLTVL.

As regards this clone: The CDR3 end shows no conserved phenylalanine or tryptophan, and so a read error is likely. This rearrangement joins TRBV15 to TRBJ2-3; D is uncertain. The CDR3 has 14 amino acids. Per the germline V gene, CDR1 is LNHNV and CDR2 is YYDKDF (reference sequence). The V end was cut by 5 bases, the J end by 2 bases, with 11 bases between. Here the CDR3 reads CATSLRRSTDTQYY. CDR3 DNA sequence: TGTGCCACCAGCCTCCGCCGCTCCACAGATACGCAGTATTAT.

The rearrangement links TRBV5-4 to TRBJ2-5, with 9 bases that match TRBD2. Germline CDR1 SGHNT, CDR2 YYREEE (reference sequence). This CDR3 has 17 amino acids. V gave up 0 bases and J gave up 3 bases; unmatched junction bases: 9. The CDR3 spells CASSLGSGRGGEETQYF. Here the CDR3 DNA reads TGTGCCAGCAGCTTGGGTTCCGGGCGGGGGGGAGAAGAGACCCAGTACTTC.

The CDR3 DNA follows: TGTGCAAGTCGCTTCCGCCCGGGAGAAACAGATACGCAGTATTTT. It codes for CASRFRPGETDTQYF. V is TRBV12-2 and J is TRBJ2-3; the table assigns TRBD2, which was not confirmed against the DNA. TRBV12-2 is listed as a pseudogene. This CDR3 is 15 amino acids long.